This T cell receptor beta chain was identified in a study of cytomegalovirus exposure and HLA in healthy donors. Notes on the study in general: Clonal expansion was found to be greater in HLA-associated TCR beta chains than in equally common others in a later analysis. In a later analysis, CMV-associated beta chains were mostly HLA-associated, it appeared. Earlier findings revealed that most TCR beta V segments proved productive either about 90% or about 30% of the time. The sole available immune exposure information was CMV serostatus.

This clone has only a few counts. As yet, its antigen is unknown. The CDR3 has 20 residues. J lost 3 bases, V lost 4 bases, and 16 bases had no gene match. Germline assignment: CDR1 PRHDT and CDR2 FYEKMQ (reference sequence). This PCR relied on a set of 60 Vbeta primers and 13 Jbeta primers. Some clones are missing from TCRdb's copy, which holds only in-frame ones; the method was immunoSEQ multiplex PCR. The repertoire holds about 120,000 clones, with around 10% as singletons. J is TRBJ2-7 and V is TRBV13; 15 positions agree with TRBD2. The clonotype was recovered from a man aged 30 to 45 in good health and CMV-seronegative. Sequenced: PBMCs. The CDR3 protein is CASSWKLEGLAGGPDYEQYF. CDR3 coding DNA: TGTGCCAGCAGCTGGAAACTCGAAGGACTAGCGGGGGGGCCTGACTACGAGCAGTACTTC.